The present T cell receptor beta chain was sequenced within a study of technical replicates of blood from a few donors. Germline trimming cut 5 bases from V and 1 base from J; bases unmatched to any gene: 7. This CDR3 has 15 amino acids. Germline CDR1 is SGHVS and CDR2 is FNYEAQ. Clones were sequenced by immunoSEQ multiplex PCR, and TCRdb holds only the in-frame ones, with some missing. The sample contains tens of thousands of clones, 85% to 90% of which appear only once. This clone was seen just once. The chain joins TRBV7-6 to TRBJ1-1; 7 bases line up with TRBD1. The clonotype was recovered from a human donor in good health. Some clones in this sample may be carry-over from other donors' samples. Sequenced: PBMCs. For the CDR3, the DNA is TGTGCCAGCAGCCCTACCGGGACAGCGAACACTGAAGCTTTCTTT. This gives the protein CASSPTGTANTEAFF.